One sample yielded the 10 T cell receptor beta chains listed below, sequenced in a study of tumor-infiltrating lymphocytes in primary liver carcinoma. Out of unsorted whole blood came the blood RNA, and germline DNA was extracted as well. The investigators made TCR beta cDNA from 500 ng total RNA, using a constant-region primer. Employing slightly modified ARM-PCR, three nested multiplex PCR rounds were run, and these gave rise to the TCR beta libraries. Both of the initial two PCR rounds ran for nine to eleven cycles and employed TRBV1-TRBV30 forward primers alongside a C-beta reverse primer. TCRdb redid the calling of the multiplex PCR reads with MiXCR, one entry per CDR3 protein. The table lists 310,000 or so distinct CDR3 sequences, approximately 58% of them singletons, with about 17% in the top ten. Sequenced input: peripheral blood. The origin of the receptors is a woman in her twenties or thirties with primary liver carcinoma and hepatitis B virus infection.

A word on this clonotype: Because the CDR3 is missing its conserved closing phenylalanine or tryptophan, this is likely a read error. This chain joins TRBV28 and TRBJ2-2; D is unresolved. The germline V and J ends were trimmed by 6 bases and 2 bases, with 4 bases remaining between them. The CDR3 covers 12 residues. Germline V CDR1 and CDR2: MDHEN, SYDVKM. In DNA, the CDR3 is TGTGCCAGCAGCTTAAACACCGGGGAGCTGTTTCCT. It translates to CASSLNTGELFP.

As for this clonotype: Sequence at one end of the junction differs from germline and may be a read error. The chain couples TRBV4-3 to TRBJ2-1; D gene unclear. This CDR3 comprises 17 residues. Germline CDR1 LGHNA, CDR2 YSLEER. As DNA, the CDR3 is TGCGCCAGCGGCCAAGATTTTGCGGACGGCTCCTACAATGAGCAGTTCTTC. Protein: CASGQDFADGSYNEQFF.

This clonotype came up many times. The chain links TRBV4-1 to TRBJ2-1, with no clear D. Per the germline V gene, CDR1 is MGHRA and CDR2 is YSYEKL. This CDR3 region has 13 residues. V was pared by 4 bases and J by 6 bases, with 10 bases between. CDR3 sequence: CASSPETGNEQFF. CDR3 in DNA: TGCGCCAGCAGCCCCGAGACGGGCAATGAGCAGTTCTTC.

The chain uses TRBV7-9 and TRBJ2-7; D might be TRBD1 (6 bases). The V gene lost 5 bases and the J gene lost 4 bases, with 21 bases spanning the gap. CDR3 length equals 16 residues. Germline-derived CDR1 and CDR2 are SEHNR and FQNEAQ (reference sequence). The CDR3 region is CASSPPAGTQPYEQYF. CDR3 DNA: TGTGCCAGCAGCCCCCCAGCCGGGACACAACCGTACGAGCAGTACTTC.

On this clonotype itself: It is likely a read error, because the conserved phenylalanine at the end of the CDR3 is missing. The chain carries TRBV6-6 and TRBJ2-7; TRBD2 matches at 9 bases. Germline V CDR1 and CDR2: MNHNY, SVGAGI (reference sequence). The CDR3 runs to 15 residues. CDR3 coding DNA: TGTGCCAGCAGTTCCTCGTCTAGCGGGACCTACGAACAGTACTTA. As protein: CASSSSSSGTYEQYL.

About this clonotype itself: Mismatch with germline at one junction end may stem from a read error. The chain has TRBV11-3 and TRBJ2-7; D not certain. Germline CDR1 and CDR2: SGHNT and YENEEA. The CDR3 runs 13 residues. CDR3 residues: CASSPSGRNEQHF. CDR3 DNA sequence: TGTGCCAGCAGCCCCTCCGGAAGAAACGAGCAGCACTTC. The full variable domain, its missing parts supplied by reference TRBV11-3 and TRBJ2-7, is EAGVVQSPRYKIIEKKQPVAFWCNPISGHNTLYWYLQNLGQGPELLIRYENEEAVDDSQLPKDRFSAERLKGVDSTLKIQPAELGDSAVYLCASSPSGRNEQHFGPGTRLTVT.

The chain combines TRBV11-2 with TRBJ2-5; TRBD2 is a possible D gene (5 bases). The V gene's germline CDR1 is SGHAT and CDR2 FQNNGV. The CDR3 extends over 14 amino acids. The CDR3, as DNA: TGTATCAGCAGCTTAGCGTTAAGAGTGGAGACCCAGTACTTC. It yields the protein CISSLALRVETQYF.

Notes on this clonotype: With a much larger clone just one base away, this may be a read error. This chain uses TRBV12-3 or TRBV12-4 with TRBJ1-5; possibly TRBD1 for D (5 bases). The CDR3 length is 14 residues. This CDR3 is CASGLSQGTQPQHF. The CDR3 nucleotides are TGTGCCAGCGGTTTAAGTCAGGGTACTCAGCCCCAGCATTTT.

A remark on this clonotype: A read error may account for a junction end that differs from germline. V is TRBV6-2 or TRBV6-3 and J is TRBJ2-6, with D perhaps assigned TRBD1 or TRBD2 (5 bases each). Germline CDR1 MNHEY, CDR2 SVGEGT. The CDR3 spans 13 residues. In DNA, the CDR3 is TGTGCCAGCAGTCGGGATGGGGCCAACGTCCTGGCCTTC. Amino acids: CASSRDGANVLAF.

As for this clonotype: A single base separates this from a much larger clone, so it may be a read error. The chain employs TRBV12-3 or TRBV12-4 and TRBJ1-5; weak D call: TRBD1 (6 bases). The CDR3 covers 12 residues. CDR3 DNA: TGTACCAGCAGCAGGGGATATCAGCCCCAGCATTTT. Its translation: CTSSRGYQPQHF.